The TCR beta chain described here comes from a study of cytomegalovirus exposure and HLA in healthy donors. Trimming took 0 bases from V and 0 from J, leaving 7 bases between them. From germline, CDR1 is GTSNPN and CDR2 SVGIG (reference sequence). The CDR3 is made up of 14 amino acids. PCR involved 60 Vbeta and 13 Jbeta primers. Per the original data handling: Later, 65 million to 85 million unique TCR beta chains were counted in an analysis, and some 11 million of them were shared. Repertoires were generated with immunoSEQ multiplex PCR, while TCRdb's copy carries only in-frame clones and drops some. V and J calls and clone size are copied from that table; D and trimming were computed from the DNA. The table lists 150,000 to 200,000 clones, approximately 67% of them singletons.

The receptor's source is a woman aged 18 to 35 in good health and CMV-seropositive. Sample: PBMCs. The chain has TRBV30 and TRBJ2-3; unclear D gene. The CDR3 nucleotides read TGTGCCTGGAGTGTACTCGCTAGCACAGATACGCAGTATTTT. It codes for CAWSVLASTDTQYF.